This passage covers 4 T cell receptor beta chains from one sample sequenced in a study of cytomegalovirus exposure and HLA in healthy donors. The PCR contained 60 Vbeta and 13 Jbeta primers. The repertoire was sequenced with immunoSEQ multiplex PCR; TCRdb's copy has only in-frame clones and lacks some. The table records about 160,000 clones, 80% to 90% of them present only once. The sample comprised PBMCs. Receptors originate from a woman aged 25 to 39 in good health and CMV-seropositive.

The genes are TRBV5-1 and TRBJ1-1; D not resolved. V was cut by 3 bases and J by 3 bases, with 18 bases left in between. The CDR3 length is 16 residues. Germline loops: CDR1 SGHRS, CDR2 YFSETQ. DNA of the CDR3: TGCGCCAGCAGCTCAGACTGGCTGCCGAAGGACACTGAAGCTTTCTTT. This translates into CASSSDWLPKDTEAFF.

The chain recombines TRBV11-2 with TRBJ2-7; D remains ambiguous. Germline assignment: CDR1 SGHAT and CDR2 FQNNGV. The CDR3 extends over 15 amino acids. The V end was cut by 0 bases, the J end by 1 base, with 10 bases between. The CDR3 nucleotides are TGTGCCAGCAGCTTAGATAGATCACTATCCTACGAGCAGTACTTC. Its protein product is CASSLDRSLSYEQYF.

The rearrangement links TRBV9 to TRBJ1-2; no firm D call. Germline loops: CDR1 SGDLS, CDR2 YYNGEE. The length of the CDR3 is 15 residues. The V gene lost 0 bases and the J gene lost 3 bases, with 12 bases spanning the gap. The DNA of the CDR3 is TGTGCCAGCAGCGTAGACCCGAAGCGGGACTATGGCTACACCTTC. As protein: CASSVDPKRDYGYTF. Combining the CDR3 with reference TRBV9 and TRBJ1-2 gives the whole variable domain DSGVTQTPKHLITATGQRVTLRCSPRSGDLSVYWYQQSLDQGLQFLIQYYNGEERAKGNILERFSAQQFPDLHSELNLSSLELGDSALYFCASSVDPKRDYGYTFGSGTRLTVV.

The sample holds one count of this clone. This rearrangement joins TRBV5-1 to TRBJ2-7, with 7 nucleotides matching TRBD1. The CDR3 totals 14 residues. Germline V lookup: CDR1 SGHRS, CDR2 YFSETQ. The V segment lost 7 bases and the J segment 2 bases; nucleotides outside the gene matches: 9. The CDR3 DNA reads TGCGCCAGCGAGAGAGGACAGGTTACCTACGAGCAGTACTTC. Its protein is CASERGQVTYEQYF.